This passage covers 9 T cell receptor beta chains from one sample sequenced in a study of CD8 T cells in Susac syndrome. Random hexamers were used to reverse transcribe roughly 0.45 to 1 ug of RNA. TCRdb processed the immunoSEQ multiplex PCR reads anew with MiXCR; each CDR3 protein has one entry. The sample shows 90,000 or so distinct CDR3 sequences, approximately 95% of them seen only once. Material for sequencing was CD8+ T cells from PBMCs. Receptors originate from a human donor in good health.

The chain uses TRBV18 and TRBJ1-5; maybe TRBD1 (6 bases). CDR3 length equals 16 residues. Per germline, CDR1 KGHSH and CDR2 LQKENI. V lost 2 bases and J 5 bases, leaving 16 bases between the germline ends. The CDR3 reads CASSPSRDKSDQPQHF. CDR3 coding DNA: TGTGCCAGCTCACCAAGCCGGGACAAGAGTGATCAGCCCCAGCATTTT.

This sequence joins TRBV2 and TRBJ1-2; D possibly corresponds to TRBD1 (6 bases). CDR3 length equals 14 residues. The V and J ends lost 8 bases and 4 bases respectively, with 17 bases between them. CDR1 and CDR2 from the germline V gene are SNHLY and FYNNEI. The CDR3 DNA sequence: TGTGCCAGCGGCGACTCCGGGACAATCTATGGCTACACCTTC. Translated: CASGDSGTIYGYTF. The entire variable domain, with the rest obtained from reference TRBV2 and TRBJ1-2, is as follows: EPEVTQTPSHQVTQMGQEVILRCVPISNHLYFYWYRQILGQKVEFLVSFYNNEISEKSEIFDDQFSVERPDGSNFTLKIRSTKLEDSAMYFCASGDSGTIYGYTFGSGTRLTVV.

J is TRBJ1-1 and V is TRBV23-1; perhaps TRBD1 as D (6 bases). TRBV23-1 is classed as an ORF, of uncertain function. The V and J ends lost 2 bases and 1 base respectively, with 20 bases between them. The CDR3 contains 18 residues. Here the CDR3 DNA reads TGCGCCAGCAGTCAAAATTCCCGGACGGCCAGGGGGAACACTGAAGCTTTCTTT. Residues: CASSQNSRTARGNTEAFF.

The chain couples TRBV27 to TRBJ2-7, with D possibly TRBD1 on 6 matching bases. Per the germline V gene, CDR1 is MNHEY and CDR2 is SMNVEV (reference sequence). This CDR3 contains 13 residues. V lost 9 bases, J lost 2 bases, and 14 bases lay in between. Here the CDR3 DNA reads TGTGCCAGTATCAAGGACAGTCCCTACGAGCAGTACTTC. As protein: CASIKDSPYEQYF.

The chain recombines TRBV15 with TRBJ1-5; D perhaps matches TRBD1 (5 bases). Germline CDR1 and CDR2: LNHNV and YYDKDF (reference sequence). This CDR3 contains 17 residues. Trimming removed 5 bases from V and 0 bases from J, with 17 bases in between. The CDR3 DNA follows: TGTGCCACCAGCTGGGGTGGGGCCACAGCTAGCAATCAGCCCCAGCATTTT. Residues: CATSWGGATASNQPQHF.

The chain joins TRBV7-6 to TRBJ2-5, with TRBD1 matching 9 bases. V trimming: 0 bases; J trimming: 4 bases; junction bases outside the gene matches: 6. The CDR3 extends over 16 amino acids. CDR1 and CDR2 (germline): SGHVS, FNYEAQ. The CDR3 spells CASSLALGQGLETQYF. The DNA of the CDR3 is TGTGCCAGCAGCTTAGCCCTGGGACAGGGTCTAGAGACCCAGTACTTC. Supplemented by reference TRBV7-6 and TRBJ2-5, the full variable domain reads GAGVSQSPRYKVTKRGQDVALRCDPISGHVSLYWYRQALGQGPEFLTYFNYEAQQDKSGLPNDRFSAERPEGSISTLTIQRTEQRDSAMYRCASSLALGQGLETQYFGPGTRLLVL.

The CDR3 coding sequence is TGCAGCGTTGAAGATAGGCGGCGACCGGACCGGGCTGAGTTCTTC. Encoded protein: CSVEDRRRPDRAEFF. The chain carries TRBV29-1 and TRBJ2-1; no reliable D call. Germline assignment: CDR1 SQVTM and CDR2 ANQGSEA. Between the trimmed V and J ends, which lost 0 bases and 14 bases, there was a span of 23 bases. CDR3 length: 15 amino acids.

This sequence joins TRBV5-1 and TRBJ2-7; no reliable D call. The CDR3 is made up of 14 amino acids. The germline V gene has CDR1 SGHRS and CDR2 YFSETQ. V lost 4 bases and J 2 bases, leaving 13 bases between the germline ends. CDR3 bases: TGCGCCAGCAGCCCACCCGCGGCCCCCTACGAGCAGTACTTC. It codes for CASSPPAAPYEQYF.

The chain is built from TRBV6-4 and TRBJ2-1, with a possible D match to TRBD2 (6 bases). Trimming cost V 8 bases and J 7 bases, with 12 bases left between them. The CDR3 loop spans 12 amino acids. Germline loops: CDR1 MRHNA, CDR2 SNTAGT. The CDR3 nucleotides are TGTGCCAGCGGGGCCGGGGGTAATGAGCAGTTCTTC. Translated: CASGAGGNEQFF.